This TCR beta chain was documented in a study of TIL therapy for anti-PD-1-resistant metastatic lung cancer. Study conclusions and caveats: The cohort had more treatment-naive, never-smoker and oncogene-addicted patients than typical. Compared with baseline intratumoral T cells, expanded TIL cultures were more clonal and less diverse (approximately 6% vs 31%).

The CDR3 consists of 11 residues. Trimming shortened V by 1 base and J by 6 bases, and 5 bases separated the two germline ends. Germline V CDR1 and CDR2: SQVTM, ANQGSEA. The immunoSEQ assay was v3. Method: immunoSEQ multiplex PCR; TCRdb's copy keeps in-frame clones and lacks some. The table lists about 5,200 clones, 64% of them singletons. The time point denotes: pre-treatment sample, taken before nivolumab and TIL therapy. The tumor samples were excised metastases, mostly pleural nodules or supraclavicular lymph nodes. Tumor harvest preceded PD-1/PD-L1 blockade, followed by nivolumab treatment. With respect to this clone: Antigen: not known.

The sequence was obtained from a man between 65 and 85 years old with non-small cell lung cancer. The input for sequencing was tumor tissue, taken at baseline. The V gene is TRBV29-1, the J gene TRBJ2-3; D remains ambiguous. The CDR3 sequence: CSVEVGDTQYF. The CDR3 bases are TGCAGCGTTGAAGTGGGCGATACGCAGTATTTT.